What follows is one T cell receptor beta chain and its context. Its antigen is unidentified. The data are from a study of healthy donors' naive CD4 and CD8 T cells. Study-level points and caveats: Positive CDR3 charge linked to CD4+ cells, negative to CD8+ cells. Naive CD4+ and CD8+ cells reportedly differed in usage of most V and J genes.

Deletions cut 4 bases from V and 3 bases from J, with 18 bases between. The CDR3 loop spans 17 amino acids. The germline V gene encodes CDR1 MNHEY and CDR2 SVGEGT. A linear amplification protocol produced the TCR libraries from roughly 480 ng of total RNA. A single record per CDR3 protein comes from TCRdb applying MiXCR to the reads. The profile shows 150,000 to 200,000 distinct CDR3 sequences, over 60% of them singletons. The genes are TRBV6-2 or TRBV6-3 and TRBJ1-4; tentatively, D is TRBD1 (6 bases). The sequence derives from a pool of human donors in good health; the sample pools cells from several healthy donors. The sample comprised naive CD4+ and CD8+ T cells sorted from blood, pooled from several donors. CDR3: CASSSIVGGLANEKLFF. The CDR3 DNA follows: TGTGCCAGCAGTTCGATCGTTGGGGGGCTGGCTAATGAAAAACTGTTTTTT.